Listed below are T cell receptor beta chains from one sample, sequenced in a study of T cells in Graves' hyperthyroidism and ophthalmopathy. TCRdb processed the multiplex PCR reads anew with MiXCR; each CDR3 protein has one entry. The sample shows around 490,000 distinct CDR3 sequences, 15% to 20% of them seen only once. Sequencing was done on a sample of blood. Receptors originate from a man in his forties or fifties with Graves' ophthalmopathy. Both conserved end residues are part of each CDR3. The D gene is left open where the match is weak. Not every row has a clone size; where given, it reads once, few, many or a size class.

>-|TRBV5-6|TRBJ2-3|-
CASSSTGQSTDTRYF
TGTGCCAGCAGCTCCACCGGACAGAGCACAGATACGCGGTATTTT
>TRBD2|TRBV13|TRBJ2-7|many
CASSLGSGLAGLSYEQYF
TGTGCCAGCAGCTTAGGCTCGGGACTAGCGGGACTCTCCTACGAGCAGTACTTC
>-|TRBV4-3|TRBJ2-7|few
CASSQDPTYEQYF
TGCGCCAGCAGCCAAGACCCAACCTACGAGCAGTACTTC
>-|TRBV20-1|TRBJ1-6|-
CSARGGAQNSPLHF
TGCAGTGCTAGAGGGGGCGCTCAGAATTCACCCCTCCACTTT
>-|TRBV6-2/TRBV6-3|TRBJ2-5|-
CASSYVRIGGIQETQYF
TGTGCCAGCAGTTACGTCCGGATTGGGGGGATCCAAGAGACCCAGTACTTC
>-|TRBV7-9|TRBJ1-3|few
CASSLAPGTLPGNTIYF
TGTGCCAGCAGCTTAGCGCCCGGGACCCTGCCTGGAAACACCATATATTTT
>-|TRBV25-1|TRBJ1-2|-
CASSEPGARGPNYGYTF
TGTGCCAGCAGTGAACCAGGGGCCCGGGGACCAAACTATGGCTACACCTTC
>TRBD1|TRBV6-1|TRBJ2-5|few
CASRAGWGTGSGQETQYF
TGTGCCAGCAGAGCGGGCTGGGGGACAGGGTCAGGCCAAGAGACCCAGTACTTC
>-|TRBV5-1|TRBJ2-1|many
CASSTEYLGRKFF
TGCGCCAGCAGCACCGAGTATTTGGGGAGGAAGTTCTTC
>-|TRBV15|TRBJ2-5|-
CATSRVGETQYF
TGTGCCACCAGCAGAGTGGGAGAGACCCAGTACTTC
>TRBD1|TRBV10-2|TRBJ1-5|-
CASSLQGAEQPQHF
TGCGCCAGCAGTTTACAGGGGGCTGAACAGCCCCAGCATTTT
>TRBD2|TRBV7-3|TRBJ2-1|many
CASSFGTSGRNEQFF
TGTGCCAGCAGCTTCGGGACTAGCGGGAGAAATGAGCAGTTCTTC
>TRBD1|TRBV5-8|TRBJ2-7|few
CASSLQGQGALGQYF
TGTGCCAGCAGCTTGCAGGGACAGGGGGCTCTTGGGCAGTACTTC
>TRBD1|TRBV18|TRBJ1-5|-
CASSLSQGAQRSQPQHF
TGTGCCAGCTCACTATCCCAGGGGGCCCAGAGGAGTCAGCCCCAGCATTTT